The clone carrying this T cell receptor beta chain was recorded many times. Its specificity is unknown. EMRA cells were CD45RA+CD27-, and effector memory cells CD45RA-CD27-. This CDR3 is built from 17 residues. The V and J ends lost 10 bases and 2 bases respectively, with 25 bases between them. Germline V lookup: CDR1 MNHNS, CDR2 SASEGT. The data are from a study of naive and memory T cell subsets. General study results and limits: Over 85% of naive TCR sequences appeared only once after error correction, unlike memory subsets. TCR counts from RNA may reflect activation-linked expression changes.

The beta constant-region primer was an equimolar mix of two oligonucleotides covering TRBC1 and TRBC2. The ligated cDNA underwent four PCR rounds using SP2 and nested alpha and beta constant-region primers. An oligonucleotide with the SP2 primer and a 12-nucleotide UMI was ligated to the cDNA 3' end. TCRdb reprocessed the UMI-ligation and nested PCR reads via MiXCR and lists one record per CDR3 protein. Of approximately 9,300 distinct CDR3 sequences in the sample, 5.5% to 7% were seen once. Sequencing used CD4+ TEMRA cells from blood. Regarding subset: effector memory re-expressing CD45RA, CD45RA+ CD27-. The rearrangement uses TRBV6-1 and TRBJ2-3, with D perhaps matching TRBD1 (5 bases). The TCR comes from a human donor in good health. For the CDR3, the DNA is TGTGCCACCACACGGAAGAGCAGGGAAAGGGTCACAGATACGCAGTATTTT. The encoded protein is CATTRKSRERVTDTQYF.